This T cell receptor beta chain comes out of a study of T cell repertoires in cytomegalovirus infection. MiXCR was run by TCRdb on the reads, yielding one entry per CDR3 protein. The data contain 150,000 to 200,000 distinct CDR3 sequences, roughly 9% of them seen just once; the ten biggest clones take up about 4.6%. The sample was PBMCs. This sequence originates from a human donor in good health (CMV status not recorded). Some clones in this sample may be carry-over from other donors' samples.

CDR3 loop: CSASGSNAYEQYF. The CDR3 DNA follows: TGCAGTGCTAGTGGCTCCAATGCCTACGAGCAGTACTTC. The V gene is TRBV20-1, the J gene TRBJ2-7; D not certain. The CDR3 is made up of 13 amino acids. From germline, CDR1 is DFQATT and CDR2 SNEGSKA (reference sequence). The germline V and J ends were trimmed by 3 bases and 2 bases, with 11 bases remaining between them.